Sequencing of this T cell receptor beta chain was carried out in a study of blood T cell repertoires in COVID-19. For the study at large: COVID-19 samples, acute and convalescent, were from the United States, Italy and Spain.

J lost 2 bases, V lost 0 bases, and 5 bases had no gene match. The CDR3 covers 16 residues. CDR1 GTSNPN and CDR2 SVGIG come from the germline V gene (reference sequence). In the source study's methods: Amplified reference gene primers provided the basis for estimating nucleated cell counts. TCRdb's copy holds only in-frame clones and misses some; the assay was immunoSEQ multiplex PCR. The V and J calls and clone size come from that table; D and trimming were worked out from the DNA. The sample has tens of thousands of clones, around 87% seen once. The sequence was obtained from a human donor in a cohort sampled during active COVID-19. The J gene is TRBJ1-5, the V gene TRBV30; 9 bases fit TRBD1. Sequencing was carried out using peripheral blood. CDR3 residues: CAWSVRGDRGNQPQHF. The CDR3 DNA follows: TGTGCCTGGAGTGTACGGGGGGACAGGGGCAATCAGCCCCAGCATTTT.